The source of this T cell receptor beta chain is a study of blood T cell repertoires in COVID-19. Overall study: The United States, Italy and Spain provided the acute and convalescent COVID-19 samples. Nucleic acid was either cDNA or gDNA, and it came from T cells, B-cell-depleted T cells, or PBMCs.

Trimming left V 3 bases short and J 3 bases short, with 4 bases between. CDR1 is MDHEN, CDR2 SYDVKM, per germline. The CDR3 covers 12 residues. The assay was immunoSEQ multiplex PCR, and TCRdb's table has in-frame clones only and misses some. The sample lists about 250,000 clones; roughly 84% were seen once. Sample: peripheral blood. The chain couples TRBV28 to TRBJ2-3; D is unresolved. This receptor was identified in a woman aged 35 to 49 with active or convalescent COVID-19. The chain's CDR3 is CASSFMTDTQYF. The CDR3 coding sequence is TGTGCCAGCAGTTTTATGACAGATACGCAGTATTTT. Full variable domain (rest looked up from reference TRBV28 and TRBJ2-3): DVKVTQSSRYLVKRTGEKVFLECVQDMDHENMFWYRQDPGLGLRLIYFSYDVKMKEKGDIPEGYSVSREKKERFSLILESASTNQTSMYLCASSFMTDTQYFGPGTRLTVL.